The clone carrying this T cell receptor beta chain showed up just once. The method was immunoSEQ multiplex PCR; TCRdb's version includes in-frame clones alone and lacks a portion of them. The sample holds hundreds of thousands of clones, approximately 85% seen once. This entry comes from a study of blood T cell repertoires in COVID-19. Seattle patients were enrolled while actively infected and followed longitudinally. The receptor comes from a man in his fifties or sixties with COVID-19, enrolled during active disease. Sequencing used peripheral blood.

This chain's CDR3 is CASSQMTANTEAFF. The CDR3 nucleotides are TGCGCCAGCAGTCAAATGACAGCGAACACTGAAGCTTTCTTT. The chain links TRBV23-1 to TRBJ1-1; D is perhaps TRBD1 (5 bases). TRBV23-1 is flagged as an ORF with uncertain function. Deletions cut 2 bases from V and 1 base from J, with 8 bases between. This CDR3 is 14 amino acids long.